This TCR beta chain is from a study of CXCR3-negative and CXCR3-positive naive CD8 T cells (dated by TCRdb to between 2019 and 2020). Notes on the research overall: In total, roughly 140 million TRB reads were obtained, which works out to roughly 1.5 +/- 0.3 million reads per library. Diversity and physicochemical repertoire analyses covered 11 donors pooled from two independent experiments. TRBV-TRBJ cluster analysis included naive subsets from several donors and memory cells from 3 donors.

For every CD8+ T cell subset, approximately 300,000 cells were flow-sorted straight into RLT lysis buffer, and each subset was sorted in triplicate. To exclude memory contaminants, naive CD8+ T cells were stringently defined as CD45RO-CCR7+CD27+CD95-. Standard density gradient centrifugation was used to isolate peripheral blood mononuclear cells from buffy coats. A FACSAria III was used to flow-sort naive CD8+ T cells into CXCR3-negative and CXCR3-positive populations. Total RNA was extracted from sorted cells with an RNeasy Mini Kit. For sequencing, a NextSeq 550 was employed. The Human TCR Profiling Kit (MiLaboratory) was used to make UMI-labeled 5' RACE TRB cDNA libraries. The full amount of extracted RNA was used for cDNA synthesis, and the full amount of resulting cDNA was used for PCR amplification. Libraries were prepared in parallel with an identical number of PCR cycles. Per the source publication's procedure: About 48,000 +/- 9,800 unique UMI-labeled TRB cDNA molecules per library were extracted with MIGEC and MiXCR, with at least two reads per UMI required. An average of approximately 40,000 +/- 10,000 functional in-frame TRB CDR3 nucleotide clonotypes without stop codons was found per library. Diversity metrics, including normalized Shannon-Wiener and Chao1, were computed in VDJtools after downsampling to 5000 UMI-labeled TRB molecules per sample. VDJtools was used to calculate clonotype-size-weighted physicochemical properties of the central five CDR3 residues, namely interaction energy, strength, volume and Kidera factor 4. After the reads were reprocessed by TCRdb, one entry was made per CDR3 protein sequence, with no DNA. Here the V and J calls rest on TCRdb's processing, not on the authors' analysis. The sample table on file contains tens of thousands of distinct CDR3 sequences. More than 1.5% of the sample comes from the top ten.

Details on this clonotype: Its specific antigen is unknown.

Overall study results and their limits: Because CXCR3 expression was partially decreased after cryopreservation, freshly isolated PBMCs were used for most assays. Both naive subsets had comparably high repertoire diversity, while memory CD8+ T cells had much lower repertoire diversity. TRB CDR3s from CXCR3-positive naive cells showed higher hydrophobicity (lower Kidera factor 4), lower energy, and higher strength and volume indices than CXCR3-negative naive cells. TRBV-TRBJ usage was similar between naive CXCR3-negative and CXCR3-positive cells from the same donor, while memory cells showed distinct patterns. Because surface CD5, which is linked to self-reactivity in mice, was comparable between the naive subsets, TCR interaction strength was also inferred from TRB CDR3 physicochemical properties.

Per the germline V gene, LGHNA is the CDR1 and YNFKEQ is the CDR2. From the cysteine through the phenylalanine, the CDR3 covers 14 amino acids. No coding sequence is recorded. The sample taken for sequencing was naive CXCR3- CD8+ T cells from blood. Reading the label with the study, this specimen's cell subset or site is: CD45RO-CCR7+CD27+CD95- naive CD8+ T cells lacking CXCR3 (TNR3-). The chain was built from TRBV4-2 and TRBJ1-6. The TCR sequence derives from a human donor in good health. Some clones in this sample may be carry-over from other donors' samples. The CDR3 corresponds to CASSQDSENSPLHF.